The 27 T cell receptor beta chains listed next were all sequenced from one sample in a study of prognosis after radiotherapy for stage I lung cancer (dated by TCRdb to the early 2020s). The data were produced on an Illumina HiSeq 3000. Two rounds of multiplex PCR on genomic DNA were used to amplify the TCR beta CDR3 region. In the first round of PCR, primers specific to each TRBV and TRBJ gene were used, and the primer sequences are filed in Chinese patent CN105087789A. In-frame beta chains were kept once TCRdb had trimmed the public reads at Q25 with fastp and called clones with MiXCR. Every CDR3 protein is listed once, alongside the most common genes and DNA of its rows. The sample table lists 25,000 to 35,000 distinct CDR3 sequences, about half of them with a count of one. Approximately 16% of the sample is taken by the ten largest. This material consisted of PBMCs, taken before or after stereotactic body radiation therapy (not recorded which). Source of these receptors: a donor over 45 with non-small cell lung cancer.

Worth noting for this clonotype: One end of the junction varies from germline; a read error may be responsible. The CDR3 DNA reads TGTGCCAGCAGCTGGGCAGGGGCGCATCAGGGCTACACGTTC. Translating gives CASSWAGAHQGYTF. This chain connects TRBV7-8 to TRBJ1-2, with a possible D match to TRBD1 (6 bases). This CDR3 has 14 residues. Germline-derived CDR1 and CDR2 are SGHVS and FQNEAQ.

The V gene is TRBV28, the J gene TRBJ2-7; D is unclear. V lost 5 bases and J 7 bases, leaving 24 bases between the germline ends. Germline V gene lookup returns CDR1 MDHEN and CDR2 SYDVKM. The CDR3 has 16 residues. Written as DNA, the CDR3 is TGTGCCAGCAGTGTTGTACCATCCTTAGTATCGCGGGAGCAGTACTTC. The encoded protein is CASSVVPSLVSREQYF.

This clonotype was detected a few times. Just one base apart from a much larger clone, this may be a read error. V and J are TRBV29-1 and TRBJ2-5; 8 positions match TRBD2. The CDR3 sequence is 10 residues long. Germline loops: CDR1 SQVTM, CDR2 ANQGSEA. The CDR3 region has the DNA TGCATCGGGGGGGGGGAGACCCAGTACTTC. It is translated as CIGGGETQYF.

The chain employs TRBV5-1 and TRBJ1-1, with a tentative D call TRBD1 (6 bases). The CDR3 extends over 14 amino acids. Looked up from germline, CDR1 is SGHRS and CDR2 is YFSETQ. V was cut by 7 bases and J by 0 bases, with 13 bases left in between. In DNA, the CDR3 is TGCGCCAGCGCACCAGGGGATATGAACACTGAAGCTTTCTTT. This gives the protein CASAPGDMNTEAFF.

This clonotype was picked up a small number of times. This chain joins TRBV4-3 and TRBJ2-5; perhaps TRBD2 as D (7 bases). Germline V gene data show CDR1 as LGHNA and CDR2 as YSLEER. CDR3 length equals 19 residues. Trimming left V 4 bases short and J 4 bases short, with 28 bases between. The DNA for the CDR3 is TGCGCCAGCAGCCCGGGGTTGGGGGGCGCGGGAGTCCATGGAGAGACCCAGTACTTC. It is translated as CASSPGLGGAGVHGETQYF.

Concerning this clonotype: A far larger clone lies a single base away; this is likely a read error. The chain is built from TRBV6-4 and TRBJ1-2; D perhaps matches TRBD1 (5 bases). Trimming took off 4 bases at V and 9 bases at J, with 18 bases between the two ends. This CDR3 is built from 14 residues. Germline loops: CDR1 MRHNA, CDR2 SNTAGT. CDR3 sequence reads: CASSAGHLYYCYTF. CDR3 sequence (DNA): TGTGCCAGCAGTGCAGGACACCTTTATTACTGCTACACCTTC.

Many counts were recorded for this clonotype. This sequence joins TRBV27 and TRBJ2-3; D might be TRBD2 (6 bases). The CDR3 contains 13 residues. Per germline, CDR1 MNHEY and CDR2 SMNVEV (reference sequence). V lost 3 bases to trimming and J lost 6 bases, with 10 bases between them. CDR3 bases: TGTGCCAGCAGTTTTGGGAGCGGGGATACGCAGTATTTT. Translating it yields CASSFGSGDTQYF.

This clonotype was counted many times. J is TRBJ1-2 and V is TRBV6-6, with a possible D match to TRBD1 (6 bases). Germline-derived CDR1 and CDR2 are MNHNY and SVGAGI (reference sequence). The CDR3 totals 15 residues. V lost 1 base to trimming and J lost 4 bases, with 13 bases between them. In nucleotides, the CDR3 is TGTGCCAGCAGTTACTTGGGGGGCGGGAGCTATGGCTACACCTTC. It yields the protein CASSYLGGGSYGYTF.

The V call is TRBV7-9, the J call TRBJ1-2, with D hard to call. Germline V CDR1 and CDR2: SEHNR, FQNEAQ (reference sequence). This CDR3 region has 11 residues. Trimming shortened V by 10 bases and J by 7 bases, and 13 bases separated the two germline ends. CDR3 DNA: TGTGCCATCATCCCGCCGGGTGGCTACACCTTC. It encodes CAIIPPGGYTF. The full variable domain, with the rest looked up from reference TRBV7-9 and TRBJ1-2, is DTGVSQNPRHKITKRGQNVTFRCDPISEHNRLYWYRQTLGQGPEFLTYFQNEAQLEKSRLLSDRFSAERPKGSFSTLEIQRTEQGDSAMYLCAIIPPGGYTFGSGTRLTVV.

This chain uses TRBV12-3 or TRBV12-4 with TRBJ1-2, with D perhaps matching TRBD1 (6 bases). The CDR3 has 13 residues. V gave up 9 bases and J gave up 8 bases, with 19 bases separating them. CDR3 amino acids: CASRRGGARGYTF. CDR3 in DNA: TGTGCCAGTAGGAGGGGGGGGGCGCGGGGCTACACCTTC.

The chain uses TRBV7-3 and TRBJ2-1, with TRBD1 matching over 12 bases. Germline-derived CDR1 and CDR2 are SGHTA and FQGTGA. V shed 4 bases and J 8 bases; nucleotides not matched to a gene: 12. CDR3 size: 17 residues. CDR3 in DNA: TGTGCCAGCAGCTACCGTTCCGGGACAGGGGGCAGCGATGAGCAGTTCTTC. It translates to CASSYRSGTGGSDEQFF.

A note on this clonotype: Given a much more abundant clone one base away, this may be a read error. V is TRBV4-1 and J is TRBJ2-5, with 8 bases lining up with TRBD2. Germline CDR1 reads MGHRA; CDR2 reads YSYEKL. The CDR3 totals 14 residues. The DNA for the CDR3 is TGCGCCGGCAGCCAATCCGGGACTAGGGAGACCCAGTACTTC. Encoded protein: CAGSQSGTRETQYF.

This clonotype was counted at least ten times. The chain carries TRBV20-1 and TRBJ1-1, with a tentative D call TRBD1 (5 bases). The CDR3 covers 17 residues. Per the germline V gene, CDR1 is DFQATT and CDR2 is SNEGSKA (reference sequence). Trimming took 3 bases from V and 1 from J, leaving 21 bases between them. CDR3 nucleotide sequence: TGCAGTGCTAGCCCCCAGCCCCGTGGGGCTCGGAACACTGAAGCTTTCTTT. This gives the protein CSASPQPRGARNTEAFF.

The CDR3 bases are TGTGCCAGCAGTCCCCGGGGGTCGGTCTACGAGCAGTACTTC. Protein sequence: CASSPRGSVYEQYF. This chain links TRBV28 with TRBJ2-7; D perhaps matches TRBD2 (6 bases). Between the trimmed V and J ends, which lost 5 bases and 3 bases, there was a span of 14 bases. This CDR3 is built from 14 residues. Germline-derived CDR1 and CDR2 are MDHEN and SYDVKM.

The chain combines TRBV6-1 with TRBJ1-3; a possible D gene is TRBD1 (6 bases). CDR1 is MNHNS and CDR2 is SASEGT in the germline V gene. The length of the CDR3 is 13 residues. V was trimmed by 8 bases and J by 2 bases, leaving 10 bases between them. CDR3 protein: CASREGAGNTIYF. In DNA form, the CDR3 reads TGTGCCAGCCGCGAGGGGGCTGGAAACACCATATATTTT.

Comments on this clonotype: A far larger clone is only one base removed, so a read error is likely. The CDR3 DNA is TGTGCCAGCAGCTTAGTTAACCCTACGGATACGCAGTATTTT. It yields the protein CASSLVNPTDTQYF. The chain joins TRBV7-9 to TRBJ2-3; D gene ambiguous. Trimming took off 1 base at V and 6 bases at J, with 11 bases between the two ends. The CDR3 runs 14 residues. In germline, CDR1 is SEHNR, CDR2 FQNEAQ (reference sequence).

This clonotype was found a few times. A far bigger clonotype differs at one base, so this is likely a read error. The chain links TRBV28 to TRBJ2-2, with 12 bases identical to TRBD2. Per germline, CDR1 MDHEN and CDR2 SYDVKM. The V gene end was trimmed by 4 bases and the J gene end by 2 bases; junction bases not matched to a gene: 5. The CDR3 spans 17 residues. In nucleotides, the CDR3 is TGTGCCAGCAGTTGGGGACTAGCGGGTATCAACACCGGGGAGCTGTTTTTT. Its protein product is CASSWGLAGINTGELFF.

In this sample, this clonotype turned up many times. V gene TRBV12-5 combines with J gene TRBJ2-7, with D perhaps TRBD1 (6 bases). This CDR3 spans 13 amino acids. V dropped 5 bases and J dropped 5 bases, with 13 bases sitting between them. The V gene's germline CDR1 is LGHNT and CDR2 FRNRAP. CDR3 residues: CASGLTGFHEQYF. As DNA, the CDR3 is TGTGCTAGTGGTCTAACAGGGTTCCACGAGCAGTACTTC.

As concerns this clonotype: This could be a read error, since a much larger clone is one nucleotide away. This sequence joins TRBV11-2 and TRBJ2-5; possible D gene TRBD1, 5 bases. The ends were cut back, 5 bases at V and 5 bases at J, with 15 bases in the middle. The germline CDR1 and CDR2 sequences are SGHAT and FQNNGV. This CDR3 comprises 14 residues. The CDR3 region has the DNA TGTGCCAGCAGCAGGGTACAGGTTGAGGAGACCCAGTACTTC. This translates into CASSRVQVEETQYF.

The V gene is TRBV20-1, the J gene TRBJ2-7; D may be TRBD2 (6 bases). V lost 8 bases to trimming and J lost 7 bases, with 15 bases between them. This CDR3 is built from 11 residues. Germline assignment: CDR1 DFQATT and CDR2 SNEGSKA (reference sequence). In DNA, the CDR3 is TGCAGTTCTGTGGGGGGAGGTGAGCAGTACTTC. This encodes CSSVGGGEQYF.

For this clonotype: An end of the junction differs from the germline gene, which may be a read error. The chain joins TRBV12-3 or TRBV12-4 to TRBJ2-3; D gene unclear. The CDR3 has 15 residues. CDR3 protein: CASSFQSVSTYTQYF. The CDR3 DNA sequence: TGTGCCAGCAGTTTTCAGTCAGTGAGCACATATACGCAGTATTTT.

In its sample, this clonotype is medium-sized. The chain links TRBV7-9 to TRBJ2-1; 7 nucleotides align to TRBD2. The germline V gene encodes CDR1 SEHNR and CDR2 FQNEAQ (reference sequence). This CDR3 has 16 residues. The V and J ends lost 6 bases and 9 bases, in that order; junction bases with no gene match: 17. CDR3 sequence reads: CASRPWVGGPVGEQFF. CDR3 sequence (DNA): TGTGCCAGCAGACCCTGGGTGGGAGGGCCTGTGGGTGAGCAGTTCTTC.

The V call is TRBV28, the J call TRBJ1-2; a possible D gene is TRBD1 (5 bases). The CDR3 contains 14 residues. V lost 3 bases and J lost 2, with 10 bases in between. Looked up from germline, CDR1 is MDHEN and CDR2 is SYDVKM. CDR3 loop: CASSFGDRNYGYTF. Here the CDR3 DNA reads TGTGCCAGCAGTTTCGGGGACCGGAACTATGGCTACACCTTC.

This clonotype was seen repeatedly, ten times or more. A much larger clone is a single base away; this may be a read error. The chain joins TRBV30 to TRBJ1-2; tentative D call: TRBD1 (5 bases). V lost 4 bases, J lost 5 bases, and 8 bases lay in between. Germline V gives CDR1 GTSNPN, CDR2 SVGIG (reference sequence). The CDR3 has 11 residues. CDR3 in amino acids: CAWNGGYGYTF. The DNA of the CDR3 is TGTGCCTGGAATGGGGGTTATGGCTACACCTTC.

The chain combines TRBV7-6 with TRBJ2-2, with D hard to call. This CDR3 has 14 amino acids. V lost 6 bases to trimming and J lost 3 bases, with 11 bases between them. In germline, CDR1 is SGHVS, CDR2 FNYEAQ. CDR3 protein: CASRNQGYTGELFF. For the CDR3, the DNA is TGTGCCAGCAGAAATCAAGGGTACACCGGGGAGCTGTTTTTT.

In regard to this clonotype: This may be a read error, as it is one base from a much larger clone. This sequence joins TRBV11-2 and TRBJ2-1, with D maybe TRBD1 (6 bases). Germline CDR1 is SGHAT and CDR2 is FQNNGV. The CDR3 is 13 residues long. The CDR3 sequence is CAISLGGYSEQFF. DNA of the CDR3: TGTGCCATCAGCTTAGGGGGATACTCTGAGCAGTTCTTC.

Notes on this clonotype: A read error likely explains this, since a far larger clone differs by one base. V usage is TRBV7-9 and J usage is TRBJ2-2; 8 nucleotides line up with TRBD2. Germline loops: CDR1 SEHNR, CDR2 FQNEAQ (reference sequence). The CDR3 is made up of 16 amino acids. This CDR3 is CASSPTGLAGTWELFF. The DNA of the CDR3 is TGTGCCAGCAGCCCCACAGGGCTAGCGGGCACCTGGGAGCTGTTTTTT.